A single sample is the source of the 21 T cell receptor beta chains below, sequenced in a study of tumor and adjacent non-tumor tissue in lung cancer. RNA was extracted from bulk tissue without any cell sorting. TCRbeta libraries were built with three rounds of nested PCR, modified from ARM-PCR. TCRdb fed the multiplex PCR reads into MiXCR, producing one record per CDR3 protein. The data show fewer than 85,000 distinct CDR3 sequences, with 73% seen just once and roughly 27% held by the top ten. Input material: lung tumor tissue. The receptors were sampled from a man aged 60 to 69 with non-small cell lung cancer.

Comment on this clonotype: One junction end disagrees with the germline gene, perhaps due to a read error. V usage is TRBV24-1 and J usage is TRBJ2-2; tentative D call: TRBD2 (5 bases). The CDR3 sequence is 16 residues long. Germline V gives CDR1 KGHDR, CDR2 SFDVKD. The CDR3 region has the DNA TGTGCCACCAGTGACATGGAGACGGCGAACACCGGGAAGCTGTTTTTT. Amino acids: CATSDMETANTGKLFF.

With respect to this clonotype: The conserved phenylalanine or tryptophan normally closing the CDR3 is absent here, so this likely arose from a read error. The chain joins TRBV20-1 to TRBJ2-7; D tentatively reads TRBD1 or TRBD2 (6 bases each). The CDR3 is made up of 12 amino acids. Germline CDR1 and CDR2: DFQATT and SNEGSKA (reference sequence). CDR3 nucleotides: TGCGGTGCTAGTCGGGGGCCTGACGAGCAGTACTAC. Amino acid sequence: CGASRGPDEQYY.

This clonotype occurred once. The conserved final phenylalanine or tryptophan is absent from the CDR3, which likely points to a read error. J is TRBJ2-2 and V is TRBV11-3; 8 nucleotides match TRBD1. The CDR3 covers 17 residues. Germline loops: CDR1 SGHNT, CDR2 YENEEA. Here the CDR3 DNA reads TGCGCCAGCAGCTTAGAAAGGACAGGGCTCCACACCGGGGACCTGTTTTAT. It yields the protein CASSLERTGLHTGDLFY.

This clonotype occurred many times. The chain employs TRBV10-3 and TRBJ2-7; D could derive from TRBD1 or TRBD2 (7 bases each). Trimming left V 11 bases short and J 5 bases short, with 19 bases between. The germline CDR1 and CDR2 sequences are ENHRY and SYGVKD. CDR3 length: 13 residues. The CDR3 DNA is TGTGCCGGCCATGGGGAGGGGGCCAACGAGCAGTACTTC. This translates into CAGHGEGANEQYF.

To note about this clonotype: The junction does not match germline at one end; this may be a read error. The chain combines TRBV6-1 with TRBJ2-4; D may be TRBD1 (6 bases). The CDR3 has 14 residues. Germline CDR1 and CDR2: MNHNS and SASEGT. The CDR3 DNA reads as TGTGCCAGCAGTGGAGCAGGGGAAGGTAACTTTCAATACTTC. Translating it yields CASSGAGEGNFQYF.

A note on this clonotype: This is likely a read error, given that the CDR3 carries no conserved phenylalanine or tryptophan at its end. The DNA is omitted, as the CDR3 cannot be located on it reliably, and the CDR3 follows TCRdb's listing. This CDR3 reads CSARDRPDEPYS. The rearrangement joins TRBV20-1 to TRBJ2-7. The CDR3 region is 12 residues in length, termini included. Germline CDR1 reads DFQATT; CDR2 reads SNEGSKA (reference sequence).

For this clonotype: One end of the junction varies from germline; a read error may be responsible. CDR3 sequence reads: CAGSLDGLGSSYEQYF. The CDR3 DNA sequence: TGTGCCGGCAGCTTAGATGGGCTCGGCAGCTCCTACGAACAGTACTTC. The chain recombines TRBV7-8 with TRBJ2-7; D ambiguous. CDR1 SGHVS and CDR2 FQNEAQ come from the germline V gene. The CDR3 spans 16 residues.

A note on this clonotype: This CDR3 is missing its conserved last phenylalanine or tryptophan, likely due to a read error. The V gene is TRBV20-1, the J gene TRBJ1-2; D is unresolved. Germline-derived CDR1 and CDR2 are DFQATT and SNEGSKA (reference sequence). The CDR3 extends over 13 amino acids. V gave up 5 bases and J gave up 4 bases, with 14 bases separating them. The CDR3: CSARQWALYGYTS. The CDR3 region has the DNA TGCAGTGCTCGTCAGTGGGCTCTCTATGGCTACACCTCC.

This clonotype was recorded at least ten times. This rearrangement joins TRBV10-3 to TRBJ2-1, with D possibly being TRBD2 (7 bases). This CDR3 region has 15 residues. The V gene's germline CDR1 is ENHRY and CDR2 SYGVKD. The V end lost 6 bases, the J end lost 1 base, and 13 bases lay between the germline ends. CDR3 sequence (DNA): TGTGCCATCAGGTCAGGGGAGGGGTCCTACAATGAGCAGTTCTTC. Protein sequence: CAIRSGEGSYNEQFF.

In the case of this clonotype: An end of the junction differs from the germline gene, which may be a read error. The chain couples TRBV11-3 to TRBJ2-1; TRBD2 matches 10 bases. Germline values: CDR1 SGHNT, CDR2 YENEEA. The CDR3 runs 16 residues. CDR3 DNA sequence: TGTCCCAGCAGCCTCCACCAACTAGCGGGGTTAGGTGAGCAGTTCTTC. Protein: CPSSLHQLAGLGEQFF.

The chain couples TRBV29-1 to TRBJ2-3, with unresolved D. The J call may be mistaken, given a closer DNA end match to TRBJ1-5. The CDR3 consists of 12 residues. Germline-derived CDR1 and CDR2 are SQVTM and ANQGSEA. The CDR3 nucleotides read TGCAGCGCACCCGAGCGGAGAGATACGCAGCATTTT. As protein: CSAPERRDTQHF.

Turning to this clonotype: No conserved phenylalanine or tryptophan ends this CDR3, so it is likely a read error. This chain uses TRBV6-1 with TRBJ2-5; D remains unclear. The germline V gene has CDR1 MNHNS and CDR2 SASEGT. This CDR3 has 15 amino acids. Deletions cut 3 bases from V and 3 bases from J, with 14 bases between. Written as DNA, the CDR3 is TGTGCCAGCAGTGAGGGCTCAACGGCGGAAGAGACCCAGTACCTC. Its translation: CASSEGSTAEETQYL.

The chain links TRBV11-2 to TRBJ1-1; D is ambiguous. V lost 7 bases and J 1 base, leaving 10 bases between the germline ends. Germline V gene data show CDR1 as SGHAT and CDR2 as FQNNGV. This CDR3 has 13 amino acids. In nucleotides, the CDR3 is TGTGCCAGCAACAACTACAGGAACACTGAAGCTTTCTTT. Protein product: CASNNYRNTEAFF.

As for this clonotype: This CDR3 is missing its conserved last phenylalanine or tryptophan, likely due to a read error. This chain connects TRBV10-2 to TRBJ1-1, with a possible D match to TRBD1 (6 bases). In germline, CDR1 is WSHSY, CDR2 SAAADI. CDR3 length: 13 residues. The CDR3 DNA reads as TGCGTCAGCAGGTACAGGGCTGGGACTGAAGCTTTCATT. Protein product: CVSRYRAGTEAFI.

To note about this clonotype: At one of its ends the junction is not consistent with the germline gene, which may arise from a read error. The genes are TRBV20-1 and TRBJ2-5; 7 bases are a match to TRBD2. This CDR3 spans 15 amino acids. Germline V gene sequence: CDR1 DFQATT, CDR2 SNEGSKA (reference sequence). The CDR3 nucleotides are TGCAGTGGTAGAGATCCCCCATTTGCGGGGGAGACCCAGAACTTC. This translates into CSGRDPPFAGETQNF.

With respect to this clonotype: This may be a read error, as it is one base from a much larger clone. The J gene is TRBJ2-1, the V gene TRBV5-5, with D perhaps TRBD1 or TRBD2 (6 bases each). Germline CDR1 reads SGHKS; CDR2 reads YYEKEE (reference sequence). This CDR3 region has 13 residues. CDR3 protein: CANSLTGAAEQFF. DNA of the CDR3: TGTGCCAACAGCTTAACGGGGGCTGCTGAGCAGTTCTTC.

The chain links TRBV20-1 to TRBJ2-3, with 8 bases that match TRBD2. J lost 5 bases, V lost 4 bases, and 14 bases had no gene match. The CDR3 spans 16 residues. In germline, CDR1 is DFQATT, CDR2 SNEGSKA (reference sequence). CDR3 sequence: CSATLRLARGGDTQYF. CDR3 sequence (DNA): TGCAGTGCTACCTTGAGACTAGCGAGAGGTGGAGATACGCAGTATTTT.

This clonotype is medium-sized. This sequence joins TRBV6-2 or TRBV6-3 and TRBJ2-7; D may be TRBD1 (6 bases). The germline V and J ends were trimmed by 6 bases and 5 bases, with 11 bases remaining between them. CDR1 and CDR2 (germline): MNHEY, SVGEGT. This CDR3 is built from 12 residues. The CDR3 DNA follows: TGTGCCAGCAGAACGACAGGTAACGAGCAGTACTTC. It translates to CASRTTGNEQYF.

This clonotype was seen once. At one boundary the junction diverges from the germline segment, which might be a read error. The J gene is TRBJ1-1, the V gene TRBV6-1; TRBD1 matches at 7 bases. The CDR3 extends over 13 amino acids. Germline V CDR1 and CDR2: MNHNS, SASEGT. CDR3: CDSSLSTGRLVFF. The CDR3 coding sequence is TGTGACAGCAGTCTCTCGACAGGGCGATTGGTCTTCTTT.

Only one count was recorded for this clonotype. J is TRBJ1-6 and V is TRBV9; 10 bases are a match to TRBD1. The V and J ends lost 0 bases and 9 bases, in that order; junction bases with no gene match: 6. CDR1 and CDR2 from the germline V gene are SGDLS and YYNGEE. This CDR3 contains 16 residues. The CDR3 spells CASSVATGTGVSPLHF. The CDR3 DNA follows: TGTGCCAGCAGCGTAGCTACCGGGACAGGGGTTTCACCCCTCCACTTT.

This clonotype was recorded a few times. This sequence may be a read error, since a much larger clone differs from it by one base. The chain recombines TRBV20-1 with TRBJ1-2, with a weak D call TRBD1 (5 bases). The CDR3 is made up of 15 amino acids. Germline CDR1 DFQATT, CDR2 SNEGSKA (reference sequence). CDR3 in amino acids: CSASNRGETNYDYTF. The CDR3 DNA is TGCAGTGCTAGCAATAGGGGCGAAACTAACTATGACTACACCTTC.